Listed below are T cell receptor beta chains from one sample, sequenced in a study of cytomegalovirus exposure and HLA in healthy donors. Produced via immunoSEQ multiplex PCR; TCRdb's table is partial and in-frame only. The sample includes about 140,000 clones, more than 75% of them seen just once. Sequenced: PBMCs. These receptors came from a woman aged 35 to 49 in good health and CMV-seronegative. Both conserved end residues are part of each CDR3. The order of the fields is J gene, V gene, D gene, clone size, CDR3 protein, CDR3 DNA. The D gene is left open where the match is weak. For some rows the clone size is stated as once, few or many, or as a class when expanded; others skip it.

TRBJ1-2,TRBV4-1,-,-,CASSQAPHLFYGYTF,TGCGCCAGCAGCCAAGCCCCCCATTTGTTCTATGGCTACACCTTC
TRBJ1-1,TRBV27,TRBD1,-,CASNRDRAPGAEAFF,TGTGCCAGCAATAGGGACAGGGCCCCGGGCGCTGAAGCTTTCTTT
TRBJ2-7,TRBV10-3,-,-,CAISDSGPSSYEQYF,TGTGCCATCAGTGATAGCGGACCCTCCTCCTACGAGCAGTACTTC
TRBJ1-1,TRBV6-5,TRBD1,-,CASKRGQGTEAFF,TGTGCCAGCAAGAGGGGGCAAGGCACTGAAGCTTTCTTT
TRBJ2-5,TRBV11-3,TRBD1,-,CASTPRQGAGTQYF,TGTGCCAGCACCCCACGCCAGGGGGCAGGGACCCAGTACTTC
TRBJ2-5,TRBV7-9,-,-,CASSRPTVGETQYF,TGTGCCAGCAGCCGGCCCACGGTCGGGGAGACCCAGTACTTC
TRBJ2-7,TRBV11-3,-,-,CASSPRGVGDEQYF,TGTGCCAGCAGCCCCCGGGGAGTCGGGGACGAGCAGTACTTC
TRBJ2-7,TRBV9,TRBD2,-,CASSPEPGAGGYEQYF,TGTGCCAGCAGCCCAGAACCAGGAGCGGGGGGCTACGAGCAGTACTTC
TRBJ2-2,TRBV5-1,TRBD2,once,CASSWSSGGTGELFF,TGCGCCAGCAGCTGGTCTAGCGGGGGCACCGGGGAGCTGTTTTTT
TRBJ2-3,TRBV7-7,TRBD2,-,CASSPGLAATDTQYF,TGTGCTAGCAGCCCGGGACTAGCGGCCACAGATACGCAGTATTTT
TRBJ2-6,TRBV4-3,TRBD1,few,CASSQEGQGSGANGLTF,TGCGCCAGCAGCCAAGAAGGACAGGGCTCTGGGGCCAACGGCCTGACTTTC
TRBJ2-3,TRBV29-1,-,-,CSVVEGGDPTDTQYF,TGCAGCGTTGTGGAAGGGGGGGACCCCACAGATACGCAGTATTTT
TRBJ2-1,TRBV19,-,-,CASSTPLGGRNEQFF,TGTGCCAGTAGTACCCCGTTGGGCGGGCGCAATGAGCAGTTCTTC
TRBJ2-7,TRBV19,TRBD2,-,CASSVLTPGLADEQYF,TGTGCCAGTAGTGTCCTCACGCCGGGACTAGCTGACGAGCAGTACTTC
TRBJ2-3,TRBV5-5,-,-,CASSLEAGNTQYF,TGTGCCAGCAGCTTGGAGGCAGGCAATACGCAGTATTTT
TRBJ1-4,TRBV14,TRBD1,-,CASREGQGTTNEKLFF,TGTGCCAGCAGAGAAGGACAGGGGACAACTAATGAAAAACTGTTTTTT
TRBJ1-5,TRBV4-1,-,-,CASSQDTQSNQPQHF,TGCGCCAGCAGCCAAGATACCCAGTCCAATCAGCCCCAGCATTTT
TRBJ2-1,TRBV5-1,-,-,CASSLEGVGSYNEQFF,TGCGCCAGCAGCTTGGAGGGAGTGGGGTCCTACAATGAGCAGTTCTTC
TRBJ1-2,TRBV5-4,-,once,CASSFPGPGGYTF,TGTGCCAGCAGCTTCCCCGGGCCGGGGGGCTACACCTTC
TRBJ2-6,TRBV28,-,once,CASSYSSGANGLTF,TGTGCCAGCAGTTACAGCTCTGGGGCCAACGGCCTGACTTTC
TRBJ2-7,TRBV10-3,TRBD1,few,CAISGRTGETYEQYF,TGTGCCATCAGTGGCAGGACAGGGGAAACCTACGAGCAGTACTTC
TRBJ1-4,TRBV6-6,TRBD1,-,CASSIPGQGEEKLFF,TGTGCCAGCAGTATCCCGGGACAGGGCGAGGAAAAACTGTTTTTT
TRBJ2-6,TRBV7-3,-,-,CASSTPGANVLTF,TGTGCCAGCAGCACACCTGGGGCCAACGTCCTGACTTTC
TRBJ2-5,TRBV7-7,-,-,CASSLGGQTQETQYF,TGTGCCAGCAGCTTGGGCGGACAAACCCAAGAGACCCAGTACTTC
TRBJ1-4,TRBV7-9,-,-,CASSLEGAFEKLFF,TGTGCCAGCAGCTTAGAAGGGGCTTTTGAAAAACTGTTTTTT
TRBJ2-7,TRBV11-1,-,-,CASSLSDFQGQYEQYF,TGTGCCAGCAGCTTATCAGACTTTCAGGGGCAGTACGAGCAGTACTTC
TRBJ1-2,TRBV11-3,TRBD1,-,CASSSQGAGSGYTF,TGTGCCAGCAGCTCTCAGGGGGCAGGGAGTGGCTACACCTTC
TRBJ2-1,TRBV28,-,-,CASSSTPGSSYNEQFF,TGTGCCAGCAGTTCTACCCCGGGGAGCTCCTACAATGAGCAGTTCTTC
TRBJ2-2,TRBV6-6,-,-,CASKGGNTGELFF,TGTGCCAGCAAGGGAGGGAACACCGGGGAGCTGTTTTTT
TRBJ2-1,TRBV11-1,-,-,CASSYPGYEQFF,TGTGCCAGCAGCTATCCAGGCTATGAGCAGTTCTTC
TRBJ1-5,TRBV29-1,TRBD1,-,CSVGTGSHQPQHF,TGCAGCGTCGGGACAGGTTCCCATCAGCCCCAGCATTTT
TRBJ2-4,TRBV27,TRBD1,-,CTSRRDRAVAIQYF,TGTACCAGCAGACGCGACAGGGCGGTGGCCATTCAGTACTTC
TRBJ2-5,TRBV6-5,TRBD1,few,CASSETGSGETQYF,TGTGCCAGCAGTGAGACAGGGTCGGGGGAGACCCAGTACTTC
TRBJ1-4,TRBV21-1,-,-,CARTPGQGVNEKLFF,TGTGCCAGGACACCGGGACAGGGGGTTAATGAAAAACTGTTTTTT
TRBJ2-2,TRBV28,-,-,CASSLGRNTGELFF,TGTGCCAGCAGTTTAGGCAGGAACACCGGGGAGCTGTTTTTT
TRBJ2-7,TRBV4-2,-,-,CASSQDFTSSYEQYF,TGTGCCAGCAGCCAAGATTTTACTAGCTCCTACGAGCAGTACTTC
TRBJ2-2,TRBV9,-,once,CASSVAGEYGELFF,TGTGCCAGCAGCGTAGCAGGGGAGTACGGGGAGCTGTTTTTT
TRBJ1-3,TRBV9,-,-,CASVSRGGESPSGNTIYF,TGTGCCAGCGTATCACGGGGGGGGGAGTCCCCCTCTGGAAACACCATATATTTT
TRBJ1-5,TRBV7-9,TRBD1,-,CASSFHRDRDVMGQPQHF,TGTGCCAGCAGCTTCCATCGGGACAGGGACGTAATGGGTCAGCCCCAGCATTTT
TRBJ2-5,TRBV7-3,TRBD2,-,CASSLGHTIGPGGGETQYF,TGTGCCAGCAGCTTAGGTCATACCATAGGCCCGGGAGGTGGAGAGACCCAGTACTTC
TRBJ1-2,TRBV28,-,-,CASRPGGTFATSGYTF,TGTGCCAGCAGACCCGGAGGGACCTTTGCGACTTCTGGCTACACCTTC
TRBJ2-1,TRBV7-6,-,few,CASSLGQANEQFF,TGTGCCAGCAGCTTAGGACAGGCTAATGAGCAGTTCTTC